Following are 20 T cell receptor beta chains from one sample sequenced in a study of T cells in women clearing cervical HPV infection. The data were produced by immunoSEQ multiplex PCR, yet TCRdb's version contains in-frame clones alone and is incomplete. In all, the sample yields about 28,000 clones. Material for sequencing was blood buffy coat. Source of these receptors: a woman between 18 and 69 years old with a cervical HPV16 infection that either progressed to CIN3+ or cleared (not recorded which).

Concerning this clone itself: The sequenced fragment ends 3 residues before the CDR3 boundary, so the rest is inferred from the germline J gene. V and J are TRBV6-4 and TRBJ1-1; perhaps TRBD1 as D (6 bases). Germline V gene data show CDR1 as MRHNA and CDR2 as SNTAGT. The V gene lost 6 bases and the J gene lost 6 bases, with 14 bases spanning the gap. This CDR3 spans 13 amino acids. The covered CDR3 bases are TGTGCCAGCAGGGACACGGGGGGGCCTGAA. It specifies CASRDTGGPE. The CDR3 as a whole reads CASRDTGGPEAFF.

About this clone: The CDR3 end is not reached by the read, which stops 3 residues before it; the germline J gene fills it in. This chain uses TRBV5-1 with TRBJ2-1; a possible D gene is TRBD1 (5 bases). The V gene lost 2 bases and the J gene lost 9 bases, with 9 bases spanning the gap. The germline V gene encodes CDR1 SGHRS and CDR2 YFSETQ. The CDR3 is 12 residues long. The part of the CDR3 DNA that was read is TGCGCCAGCAGCTTTCAGGGAATTGAG. It encodes CASSFQGIE. From start to end, the CDR3 is CASSFQGIEQFF.

With regard to this clone: The read finishes 3 residues shy of the CDR3 end, and the germline J gene is used to complete it. V is TRBV10-3 and J is TRBJ1-5, with TRBD1 matching over 7 bases. CDR1 and CDR2 from the germline V gene are ENHRY and SYGVKD. V lost 3 bases and J lost 2; bases outside the gene matches: 1. The CDR3 consists of 14 residues. This chain's CDR3 is CAISEGTGNQPQHF. The sequenced CDR3 bases are TGTGCCATCAGTGAAGGGACAGGCAATCAGCCC.

Concerning this clone: The read comes to an end 3 residues before the CDR3 does, leaving the germline J gene to fill in the end. This chain uses TRBV5-4 with TRBJ2-5; 7 bases are shared with TRBD1. V lost 4 bases to trimming and J lost 2 bases; unmatched junction nucleotides: 8. The germline gives CDR1 SGHNT, CDR2 YYREEE (reference sequence). This CDR3 is 15 amino acids long. CDR3 region: CASSPRQGLQETQYF. The covered CDR3 bases are TGTGCCAGCAGCCCCCGACAGGGCCTACAAGAGACC.

Details on this clone: The sequenced fragment ends 3 residues before the CDR3 boundary, so the rest is inferred from the germline J gene. This sequence joins TRBV18 and TRBJ2-2; 8 bases match TRBD1. Losses at the gene ends were 3 bases for V and 7 bases for J; bases not matched to a gene: 4. The CDR3 spans 14 residues. The V gene's germline CDR1 is KGHSH and CDR2 LQKENI. The CDR3 loop is CASSPTGVVGELFF. The DNA read from the CDR3 is TGTGCCAGCTCACCGACAGGGGTTGTCGGGGAG.

CDR3: CASSTGTGGNQPQHF. The DNA read from the CDR3 is TGTGCCAGCAGCACCGGGACAGGTGGCAATCAGCCC. The V and J genes are TRBV12-3 or TRBV12-4 and TRBJ1-5, with 8 bases that match TRBD1. The CDR3 end lies 3 residues beyond the end of the read and is filled in from the germline J gene. The CDR3 totals 15 residues. Unmatched junction bases numbered 6, after V lost 6 bases and J lost 2 bases.

Notes on this clone: The missing CDR3 end, 3 residues past where the read stops, is filled in from the germline J gene. The gene calls are TRBV5-4 and TRBJ2-7; 7 bases match TRBD1. With 1 base clipped from V and 5 bases from J, the junction kept 9 bases outside the gene matches. Per germline, CDR1 SGHNT and CDR2 YYREEE (reference sequence). CDR3 length: 15 amino acids. The CDR3 reads CASSLRNRGVHEQYF. The sequenced CDR3 bases are TGTGCCAGCAGCTTGCGTAACAGGGGAGTTCACGAG.

Concerning this clone: The read ends 3 residues before the CDR3 terminus; that terminus is restored from the germline J gene. This chain uses TRBV6-1 with TRBJ2-7; possibly TRBD1 for D (5 bases). Trimming shortened V by 2 bases and J by 4 bases, and 18 bases separated the two germline ends. Germline V gene sequence: CDR1 MNHNS, CDR2 SASEGT. The CDR3 length is 16 residues. CDR3 DNA, as far as it was read: TGTGCCAGCAGTGAACGCGAGACAGTGACCTTTTACGAG. As protein: CASSERETVTFYE. The whole CDR3 protein is CASSERETVTFYEQYF.

Notes on this clone: The read gets to within 3 residues of the CDR3 end, and the germline J gene fills in the rest. The V gene is TRBV11-2, the J gene TRBJ1-2; the D is unclear. Germline loops: CDR1 SGHAT, CDR2 FQNNGV. The CDR3 is made up of 12 amino acids. The CDR3 here is CASSLEGFGYTF. The CDR3 bases that were read are TGTGCCAGCAGCTTAGAAGGGTTCGGC.

Partial CDR3 DNA: TGCGCCAGCAGCTTGGTCGTAGACACCGGGGAG. It encodes CASSLVVDTGE. Given in full, the CDR3 is CASSLVVDTGELFF. The chain uses TRBV5-1 and TRBJ2-2; D gene uncertain. The CDR3 end lies 3 residues beyond the end of the read and is filled in from the germline J gene. The CDR3 extends over 14 amino acids. The ends were cut back, 0 bases at V and 3 bases at J, with 6 bases in the middle. Germline CDR1 is SGHRS and CDR2 is YFSETQ.

As for this clone: The read is 3 residues too short to cover the CDR3 end, so that end is filled in from the germline J gene. This chain connects TRBV6-1 to TRBJ2-5; 7 bases map to TRBD2. Per germline, CDR1 MNHNS and CDR2 SASEGT. The CDR3 extends over 16 amino acids. V dropped 0 bases and J dropped 5; count of bases not matched to a gene: 9. Partial CDR3 DNA: TGTGCCAGCAGTGAAGCTTCCGGGGCGGGGGTCGAGACC. The encoded protein is CASSEASGAGVET. In full, the CDR3 is CASSEASGAGVETQYF.

As for this clone: The CDR3 is cut off 3 residues early in the read; its end comes from the germline J gene. The chain couples TRBV2 to TRBJ1-2, with no clear D. Trimming took off 0 bases at V and 4 bases at J, with 3 bases between the two ends. The CDR3 loop spans 12 amino acids. The V gene's germline CDR1 is SNHLY and CDR2 FYNNEI. The sequenced CDR3 bases are TGTGCCAGCAGTGAAGCCCTCTATGGC. This encodes CASSEALYG. The entire CDR3 is CASSEALYGYTF. The variable domain in full, completed from reference TRBV2 and TRBJ1-2, reads EPEVTQTPSHQVTQMGQEVILRCVPISNHLYFYWYRQILGQKVEFLVSFYNNEISEKSEIFDDQFSVERPDGSNFTLKIRSTKLEDSAMYFCASSEALYGYTFGSGTRLTVV.

About this clone: The read ends 3 residues before the CDR3 terminus; that terminus is restored from the germline J gene. This chain links TRBV20-1 with TRBJ2-5, with 9 bases that match TRBD1. This CDR3 is built from 17 residues. Germline CDR1 DFQATT, CDR2 SNEGSKA (reference sequence). The V gene end was trimmed by 1 base and the J gene end by 1 base; junction bases not matched to a gene: 10. The CDR3 bases that were read are TGCAGTGCTAGAGGGAGAGGACAGGGGCGGACCCAAGAGACC. Amino acid sequence: CSARGRGQGRTQET. The full CDR3 sequence reads CSARGRGQGRTQETQYF.

Concerning this clone itself: Read data end 3 residues before the CDR3 end; the end is taken from the germline J gene. The chain couples TRBV19 to TRBJ1-4; 8 bases match TRBD1. Germline CDR1 reads LNHDA; CDR2 reads SQIVND (reference sequence). Trimming cost V 5 bases and J 5 bases; bases outside gene matches: 7. This CDR3 region has 15 residues. The part of the CDR3 DNA that was read is TGTGCCAGTAGTTCCCAGGGGGCACGGAATGAAAAA. Translating it yields CASSSQGARNEK. The full CDR3 reads CASSSQGARNEKLFF.

Comments on this clone: An end of the junction differs from the germline gene, which may be a read error. The DNA read from the CDR3 is TGTGCTAGCAGCACCCAGGACACGGGGACC. It is translated as CASSTQDTGT. The full CDR3 sequence reads CASSTQDTGTQYF. The chain has TRBV7-7 and TRBJ2-5; D possibly corresponds to TRBD1 (5 bases). The CDR3 is cut off 3 residues early in the read; its end comes from the germline J gene. Germline V lookup: CDR1 SSHAT, CDR2 FNYEAQ (reference sequence). This CDR3 has 13 residues. Full variable domain (outside the CDR3, taken from reference TRBV7-7 and TRBJ2-5): GAGVSQSPRYKVTKRGQDVTLRCDPISSHATLYWYQQALGQGPEFLTYFNYEAQPDKSGLPSDRFSAERPEGSISTLTIQRTEQRDSAMYRCASSTQDTGTQYFGPGTRLLVL.

About this clone itself: One junction end disagrees with the germline gene, perhaps due to a read error. The read ends 3 residues shy of where the CDR3 ends; the end is completed using the germline J gene. The chain couples TRBV7-7 to TRBJ1-1, with D hard to call. CDR3 size: 13 residues. The germline CDR1 and CDR2 sequences are SSHAT and FNYEAQ (reference sequence). The DNA read from the CDR3 is TGTGCTAGCAGCTTTTCCGTGAACACTGAA. Protein: CASSFSVNTE. The full CDR3 reads CASSFSVNTEAFF.

As for this clone: The CDR3 extends 3 residues past the end of the read, so its final part is completed from the germline J gene. The rearrangement joins TRBV2 to TRBJ2-1, with 9 bases aligning to TRBD2. There are 13 residues in the CDR3. Germline V lookup: CDR1 SNHLY, CDR2 FYNNEI. The V gene end was trimmed by 6 bases and the J gene end by 7 bases; junction bases not matched to a gene: 4. CDR3 DNA (partial): TGTGCCAGCAGCCCGACTAGCGGTAATGAG. Its translation: CASSPTSGNE. The whole CDR3 protein reads CASSPTSGNEQFF.

Incomplete CDR3 DNA: TGTGCCAGCAGGAGACTAGCGGGAGGGCCGGGTCAGAATGAG. Its protein product is CASRRLAGGPGQNE. The CDR3 in full is CASRRLAGGPGQNEQFF. This chain uses TRBV6-2 or TRBV6-3 with TRBJ2-1; 14 bases are shared with TRBD2. The read halts 3 residues ahead of the CDR3 end, with the missing end drawn from the germline J gene. The CDR3 has 17 residues. J gave up 7 bases and V 6 bases, and 11 bases lay outside the gene matches. CDR1 MNHEY and CDR2 SVGEGT come from the germline V gene.

Turning to this clone: Mismatch with germline at one junction end may stem from a read error. The read gets to within 3 residues of the CDR3 end, and the germline J gene fills in the rest. The chain recombines TRBV4-2 with TRBJ1-2; 8 bases are shared with TRBD1. The CDR3 is made up of 15 amino acids. The germline CDR1 and CDR2 sequences are LGHNA and YNFKEQ. The covered CDR3 bases are TGCGCCAGCAGCTTTGGGTTGACAGGGGACTATGGC. Translating it yields CASSFGLTGDYG. The complete CDR3 sequence is CASSFGLTGDYGYTF.

As for this clone: The CDR3 extends 3 residues past the end of the read, so its final part is completed from the germline J gene. This sequence joins TRBV7-9 and TRBJ1-4, with 8 nucleotides matching TRBD1. Trimming removed 4 bases from V and 8 bases from J; junction bases left unmatched: 9. In germline, CDR1 is SEHNR, CDR2 FQNEAQ (reference sequence). CDR3 length equals 15 residues. The sequenced CDR3 bases are TGTGCCAGCAGCTCCCTCCGCAGGGACAGGGAAAAA. Translating gives CASSSLRRDREK. The complete CDR3 sequence is CASSSLRRDREKLFF.